The clone carrying this T cell receptor (beta chain) was recorded a few times. The entry originates in a study of T cell responses to AZD1222 COVID-19 vaccine. Deletions cut 5 bases from V and 5 bases from J, with 21 bases between. Germline CDR1 is SGHVS and CDR2 is FQNEAQ. This CDR3 is built from 16 residues. Generated by immunoSEQ multiplex PCR, the TCRdb table keeps only in-frame clones and is missing some. The sample yields roughly 140,000 clones, about nine tenths seen once. The genes are TRBV7-8 and TRBJ2-5; D is unclear. This specimen was peripheral blood, taken 28 days after the second AZD1222 dose. The sequence was collected from an adult who received the AZD1222 COVID-19 vaccine. This chain's CDR3 is CASSAQPQILGETQYF. The CDR3 DNA sequence: TGTGCCAGCAGCGCCCAACCCCAAATCCTGGGGGAGACCCAGTACTTC.